The entry below describes one T cell receptor beta chain. The data were obtained in a study of naive CD8 T cells in extremely preterm neonates. The method was immunoSEQ multiplex PCR; TCRdb's version includes in-frame clones alone and lacks a portion of them. The sample consists of approximately 6,000 clones, 95% to 98% of them appearing once. The CDR3 runs to 13 residues. Germline CDR1 MNHEY, CDR2 SMNVEV (reference sequence). Trimming shortened V by 5 bases and J by 6 bases, and 11 bases separated the two germline ends. The TCR comes from a human donor in good health. The sequenced sample consisted of naive CD8+ T cells from blood. The chain couples TRBV27 to TRBJ1-5, with TRBD1 as a possible D gene (5 bases). Here the CDR3 DNA reads TGTGCCAGCAGTCCGCAGGGTACTCAGCCCCAGCATTTT. Protein product: CASSPQGTQPQHF.